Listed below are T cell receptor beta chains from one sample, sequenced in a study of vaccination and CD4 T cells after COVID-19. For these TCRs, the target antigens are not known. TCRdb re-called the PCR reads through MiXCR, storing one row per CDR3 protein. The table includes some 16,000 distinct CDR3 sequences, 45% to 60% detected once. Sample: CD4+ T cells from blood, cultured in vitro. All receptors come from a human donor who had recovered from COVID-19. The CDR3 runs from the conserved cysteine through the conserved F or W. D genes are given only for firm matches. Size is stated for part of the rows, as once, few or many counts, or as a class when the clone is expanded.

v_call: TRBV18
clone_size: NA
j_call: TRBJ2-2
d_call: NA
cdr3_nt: TGTGCCAGCTCGGAACAGAGGAACACCGGGGAGCTGTTTTTT
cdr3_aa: CASSEQRNTGELFF

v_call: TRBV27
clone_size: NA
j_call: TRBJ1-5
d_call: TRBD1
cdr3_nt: TGTGCCAGCAGTTCCCGGGACAGGGACCAGCCCCAGCATTTT
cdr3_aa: CASSSRDRDQPQHF

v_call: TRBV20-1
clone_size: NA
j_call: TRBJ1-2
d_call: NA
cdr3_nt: TGCAGTGCTGCCCACGTATATGGCTACACCTTC
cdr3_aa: CSAAHVYGYTF

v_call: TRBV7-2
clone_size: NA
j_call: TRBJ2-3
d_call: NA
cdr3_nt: TGTGCCAGCAGTCCTGACTACTTACGCACAGATACGCAGTATTTT
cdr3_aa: CASSPDYLRTDTQYF

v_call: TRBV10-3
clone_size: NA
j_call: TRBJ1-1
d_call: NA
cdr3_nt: TGTGCCATCAGTGAGACAGGGCTGCCCACTGAAGCTTTCTTT
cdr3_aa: CAISETGLPTEAFF

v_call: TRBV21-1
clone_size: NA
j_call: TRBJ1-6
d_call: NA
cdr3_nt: TGTGCCAGCAGCAAAGTCACAAGTTCACCCCTCCACTTT
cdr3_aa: CASSKVTSSPLHF

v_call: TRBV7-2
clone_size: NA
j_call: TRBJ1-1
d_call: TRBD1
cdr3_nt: TGTGCCAGCAGCTTTAACAGGGGATTCGGTGAAGCTTTCTTT
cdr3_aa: CASSFNRGFGEAFF

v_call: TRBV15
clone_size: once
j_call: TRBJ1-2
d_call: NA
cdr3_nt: TGTGCCACCAGCGGTGATACACAGGGACCCATTAACTATGGCTACACCTTC
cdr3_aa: CATSGDTQGPINYGYTF

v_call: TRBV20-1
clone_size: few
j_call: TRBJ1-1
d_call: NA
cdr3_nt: TGCAGTGTCCGGGCCCTAAAGACTGAAGCTTTCTTT
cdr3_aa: CSVRALKTEAFF

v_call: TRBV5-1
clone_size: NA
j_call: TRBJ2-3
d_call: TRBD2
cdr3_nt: TGCGCCAGCAGCCTAGATACTAGCGGGAGCTTGAATACGCAGTATTTT
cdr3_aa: CASSLDTSGSLNTQYF

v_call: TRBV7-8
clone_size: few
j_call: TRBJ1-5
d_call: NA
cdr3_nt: TGTGCCAGCAGCTTTACCCTAGCCCCTAAGGGCAATCAGCCCCAGCATTTT
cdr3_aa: CASSFTLAPKGNQPQHF

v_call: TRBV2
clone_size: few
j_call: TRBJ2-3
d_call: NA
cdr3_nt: TGTGCCAGCAGTGAGGGAGGAGGCACAGATACGCAGTATTTT
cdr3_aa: CASSEGGGTDTQYF

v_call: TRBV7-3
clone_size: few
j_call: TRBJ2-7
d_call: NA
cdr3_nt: TGTGCCAGCAGCTTAAGGCGAACCGAGCAGTACTTC
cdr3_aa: CASSLRRTEQYF

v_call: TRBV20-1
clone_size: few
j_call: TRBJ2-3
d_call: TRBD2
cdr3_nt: TGCAGTGCTACACCGGGACTAGGGGTGGGGTACACAGATACGCAGTATTTT
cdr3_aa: CSATPGLGVGYTDTQYF

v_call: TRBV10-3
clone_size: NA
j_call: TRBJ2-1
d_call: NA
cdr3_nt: TGTGCCATCAGTGAGCCGAGGACCAATGAGCAGTTCTTC
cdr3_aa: CAISEPRTNEQFF

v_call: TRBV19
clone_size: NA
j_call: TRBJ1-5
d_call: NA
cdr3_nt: TGTGCCAGTAAGGGCCCCCCTACCCAGCCCCAGCATTTT
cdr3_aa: CASKGPPTQPQHF

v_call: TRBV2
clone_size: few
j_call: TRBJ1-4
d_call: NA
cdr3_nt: TGTGCCAGCGCGGCCACAACTAATGAAAAACTGTTTTTT
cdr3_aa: CASAATTNEKLFF

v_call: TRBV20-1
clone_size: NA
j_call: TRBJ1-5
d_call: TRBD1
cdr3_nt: TGCAGTGCGGGGACAGCGGCTCAGCCCCAGCATTTT
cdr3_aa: CSAGTAAQPQHF

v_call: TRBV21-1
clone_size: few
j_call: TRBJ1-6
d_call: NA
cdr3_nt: TGTGCCAGCAGCAAAGGGGCCGTTAATTCACCCCTCCACTTT
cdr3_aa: CASSKGAVNSPLHF

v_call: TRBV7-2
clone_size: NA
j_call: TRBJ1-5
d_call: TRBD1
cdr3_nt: TGTGCCAGCAGCTTAAGAGGACAGGGATACTATAGCAATCAGCCCCAGCATTTT
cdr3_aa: CASSLRGQGYYSNQPQHF

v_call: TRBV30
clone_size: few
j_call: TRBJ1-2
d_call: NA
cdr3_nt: TGTGCCTGGAGTGTACCCTATGGCTACACCTTC
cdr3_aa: CAWSVPYGYTF

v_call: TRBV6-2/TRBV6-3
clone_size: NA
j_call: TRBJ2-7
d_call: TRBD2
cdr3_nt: TGTGCCAGCAGTTATCTACTAGGGGCGGGGGGCTCCTACGAGCAGTACTTC
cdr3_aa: CASSYLLGAGGSYEQYF

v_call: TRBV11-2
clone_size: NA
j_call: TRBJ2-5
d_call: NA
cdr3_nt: TGTGCCAGCAGCTTAGGGCTAGCCGTGGAGACCCAGTACTTC
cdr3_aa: CASSLGLAVETQYF

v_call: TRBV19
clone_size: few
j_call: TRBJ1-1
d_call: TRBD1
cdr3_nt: TGTGCCAGTAGTCCGGGACAGATGAACACTGAAGCTTTCTTT
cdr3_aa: CASSPGQMNTEAFF

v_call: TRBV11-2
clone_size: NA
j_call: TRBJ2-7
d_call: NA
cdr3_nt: TGTGCCAGCAGCTCCCTTATGAGAAGGGGGGGTGAAGAGCAGTACTTC
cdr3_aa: CASSSLMRRGGEEQYF

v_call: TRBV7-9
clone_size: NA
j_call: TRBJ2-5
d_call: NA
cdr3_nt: TGTGCCAGCAGCTTAGGCGAAGGGTCGGAGACCCAGTACTTC
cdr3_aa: CASSLGEGSETQYF

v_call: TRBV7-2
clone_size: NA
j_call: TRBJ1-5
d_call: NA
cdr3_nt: TGTGCCAGCAGCTTCGTTGGGGCGGGGCTCAATCAGCCCCAGCATTTT
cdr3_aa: CASSFVGAGLNQPQHF

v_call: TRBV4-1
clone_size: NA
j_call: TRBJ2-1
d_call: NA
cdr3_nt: TGCGCCAGCAGCCAAGAGGGCGGGGCCCGTGAGCAGTTCTTC
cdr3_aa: CASSQEGGAREQFF

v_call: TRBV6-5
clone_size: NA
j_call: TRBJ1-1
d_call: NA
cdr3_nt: TGTGCCAGCAGTTCCCCGGGGGGAGCGGGCACTGAAGCTTTCTTT
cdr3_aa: CASSSPGGAGTEAFF

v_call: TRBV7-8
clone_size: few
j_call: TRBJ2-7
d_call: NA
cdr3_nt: TGTGCCACCGCTATGGGGGGGCCCAACGAGCAGTACTTC
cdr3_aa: CATAMGGPNEQYF

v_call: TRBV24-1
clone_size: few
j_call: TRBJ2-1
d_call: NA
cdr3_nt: TGTGCCACCAGTGATAGATGGACAGTCTACAATGAGCAGTTCTTC
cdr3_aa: CATSDRWTVYNEQFF

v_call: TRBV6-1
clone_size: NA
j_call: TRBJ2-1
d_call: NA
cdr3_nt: TGTGCCAGCAGTGAAGTCGGGGGCTCCTACAATGAGCAGTTCTTC
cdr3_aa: CASSEVGGSYNEQFF

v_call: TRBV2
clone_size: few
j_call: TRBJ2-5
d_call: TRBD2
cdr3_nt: TGTGCCAGTAGTGTTCTCGGGACTAGCGAAGAGACCCAGTACTTC
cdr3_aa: CASSVLGTSEETQYF

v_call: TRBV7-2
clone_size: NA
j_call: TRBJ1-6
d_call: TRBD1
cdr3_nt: TGTGCCAGCAGCTTTTGGGACAGGGCTAATTCACCCCTCCACTTT
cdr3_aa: CASSFWDRANSPLHF

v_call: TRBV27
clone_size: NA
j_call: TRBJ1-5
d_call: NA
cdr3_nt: TGTGCCAGCAGTTGGGGGGAGGAAGTAGGGCCCCAGCATTTT
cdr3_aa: CASSWGEEVGPQHF

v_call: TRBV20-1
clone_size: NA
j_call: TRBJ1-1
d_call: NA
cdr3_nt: TGCAGTGCTAGATTGGGGGGCAAGAACACTGAAGCTTTCTTT
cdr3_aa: CSARLGGKNTEAFF

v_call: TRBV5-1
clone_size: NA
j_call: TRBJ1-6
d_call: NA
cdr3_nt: TGCGCCAGCAGCTCCGGAGCGGATTCACCCCTCCACTTT
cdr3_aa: CASSSGADSPLHF

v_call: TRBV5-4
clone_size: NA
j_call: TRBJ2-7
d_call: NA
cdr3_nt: TGTGCCAGCAGCCTCCAGGGGCGTCTCTACGAGCAGTACTTC
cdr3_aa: CASSLQGRLYEQYF

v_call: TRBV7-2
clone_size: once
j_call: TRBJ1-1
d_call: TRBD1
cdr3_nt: TGTGCCAGCAGCTTAGGGGGGACAGGCGGAATGAACACTGAAGCTTTCTTT
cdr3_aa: CASSLGGTGGMNTEAFF

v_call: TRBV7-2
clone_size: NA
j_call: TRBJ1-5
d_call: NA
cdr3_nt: TGTGCCAGCAGCTTAAGCGACGGCAATCAGCCCCAGCATTTT
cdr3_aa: CASSLSDGNQPQHF

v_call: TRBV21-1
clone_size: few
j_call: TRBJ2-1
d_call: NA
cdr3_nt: TGTGCCAGCAGCTCCCACGGGCTAGCGAGGCAGTTCTTC
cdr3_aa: CASSSHGLARQFF

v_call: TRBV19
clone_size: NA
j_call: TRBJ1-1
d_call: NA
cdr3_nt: TGTGCCAGTAGTCGCTGGGGTGAAGCTTTCTTT
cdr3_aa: CASSRWGEAFF

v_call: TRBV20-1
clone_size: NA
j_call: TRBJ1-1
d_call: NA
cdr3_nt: TGCAGTGCTAGAGTCGCAGGTACTTTTGAAGCTTTCTTT
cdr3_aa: CSARVAGTFEAFF

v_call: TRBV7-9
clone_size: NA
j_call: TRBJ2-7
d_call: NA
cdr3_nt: TGTGCCAGCAGCTTAGCCTTTTACGAGCAGTACTTC
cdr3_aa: CASSLAFYEQYF

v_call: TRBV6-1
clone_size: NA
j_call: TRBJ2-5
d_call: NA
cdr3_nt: TGTGCCAGCAAAACATCCAGGGAGACCCAGTACTTC
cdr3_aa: CASKTSRETQYF

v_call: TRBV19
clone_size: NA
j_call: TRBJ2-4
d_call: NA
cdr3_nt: TGTGCCAGTAGGAGCAGGGGAAGCAGAGACATTCAGTACTTC
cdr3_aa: CASRSRGSRDIQYF

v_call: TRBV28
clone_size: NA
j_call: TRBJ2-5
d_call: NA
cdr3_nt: TGTGCCAGCAGTTGGTTAGGGGGTCAGGTCCAAGAGACCCAGTACTTC
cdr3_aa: CASSWLGGQVQETQYF

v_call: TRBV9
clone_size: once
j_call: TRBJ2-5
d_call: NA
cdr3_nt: TGTGCCAGCAGCGTAGAGGGCGGCCCTCGGACCCAGTACTTC
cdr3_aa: CASSVEGGPRTQYF

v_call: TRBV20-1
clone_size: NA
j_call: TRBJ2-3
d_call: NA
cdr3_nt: TGCAGTGCTAGAGACCCCGGGACATACACAGATACGCAGTATTTT
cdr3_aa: CSARDPGTYTDTQYF

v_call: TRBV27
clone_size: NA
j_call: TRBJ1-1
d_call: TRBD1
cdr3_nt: TGTGCCAGCAGTTTCCCCGGACAGGGAAGGAACGAAGCTTTCTTT
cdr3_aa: CASSFPGQGRNEAFF

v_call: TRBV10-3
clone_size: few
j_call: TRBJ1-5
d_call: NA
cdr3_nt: TGTGCCATCAGTGAAAGGGGTGAGAGCAATCAGCCCCAGCATTTT
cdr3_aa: CAISERGESNQPQHF